This T cell receptor (beta chain) was sequenced in a study of regulatory T cells in long-lasting Graves disease. This clonotype has only a few counts. Its specificity is not known. Overall study results and limits: Compared with new cases, persistent Graves' patients showed reduced TCR diversity. Small sample size may have lowered accuracy. Preferential use of TRBV28, TRBJ1-2 and TRBJ2-5 was seen in persistent disease.

Stated time point: persistent/refractory GD, antithyroid drugs over 5 years with positive TRAb. There was RNA extracted from PBMCs, and the TCR library was made from it. Graves' disease was diagnosed by American Thyroid Association guidelines. The germline V gene encodes CDR1 SGHDT and CDR2 YYEEEE. Trimming at V came to 4 bases and at J to 4 bases, leaving 11 bases not matched to a gene. The CDR3 has 15 amino acids. To make TCR beta libraries, researchers used iRepertoire HTBI primers and Arm-PCR of CDR3 regions. TCRdb fed the multiplex PCR reads into MiXCR, producing one record per CDR3 protein. Among fewer than 450,000 distinct CDR3 sequences listed, about a fifth were seen once.

Source: peripheral blood mononuclear cells (PBMCs), taken when the disease was refractory, from a patient treated with antithyroid drugs. This rearrangement joins TRBV5-6 to TRBJ2-7, with 7 bases lining up with TRBD1. The clonotype was recovered from a female donor with Graves disease. The CDR3 DNA reads TGTGCCAGCAGCCTGTGGGGGTCAGGGGGTTACGAGCAGTACTTC. It specifies CASSLWGSGGYEQYF. Based on the CDR3 plus reference TRBV5-6 and TRBJ2-7, the full variable domain is DAGVTQSPTHLIKTRGQQVTLRCSPKSGHDTVSWYQQALGQGPQFIFQYYEEEERQRGNFPDRFSGHQFPNYSSELNVNALLLGDSALYLCASSLWGSGGYEQYFGPGTRLTVT.